This TCR beta chain was captured in a study of blood T cells in healthy people across ages. This clonotype was observed a handful of times. Deletions cut 1 base from V and 6 bases from J, with 6 bases between. This CDR3 region has 12 residues. Germline values: CDR1 SNHLY, CDR2 FYNNEI. Primers used in a second PCR of about 6 to 11 cycles were a sample-barcoded 5' primer and a J-beta primer mix. The template-switch adaptor was a 5' adaptor with 12 random nucleotides. It tagged each cDNA molecule. One entry per CDR3 protein results from TCRdb running MiXCR on the 5' RACE reads. The sample consists of around 1,900,000 distinct CDR3 sequences, 35% to 50% of them appearing once.

Input material: blood. The rearrangement uses TRBV2 and TRBJ1-2; D ambiguous. The sequence derives from a human donor in good health. CDR3 in DNA: TGTGCCAGCAGTGAAGGGGGTCATGGCTACACCTTC. Protein: CASSEGGHGYTF.